These 9 T cell receptor beta chains originate from one sample sequenced in a study of beta chain features in type 1 diabetes. The study, taken as a whole, reports: Moderately but significantly shorter TCRB CDR3s were found in Type 1 diabetes patients in all four CD4+ subsets.

cDNA synthesis used the whole RNA isolate, giving expressed TCRB sequences. Sequencing used immunoSEQ multiplex PCR; TCRdb keeps in-frame clones, though not all of them. The sample has about 660,000 clones, around 15% seen once; the top ten hold roughly 0.04%. No antigen is known for these receptors. The source material was naive CD4+ T cells from blood. These receptors were obtained from a man in his late teens or twenties with type 1 diabetes.

The rearrangement uses TRBV27 and TRBJ2-2, with 10 bases aligning to TRBD2. The CDR3 is 14 residues long. Germline CDR1 is MNHEY and CDR2 is SMNVEV (reference sequence). V shed 6 bases and J 6 bases; nucleotides not matched to a gene: 4. CDR3 bases: TGTGCCAGCAGATCTAGCGGGGGTTCCGGGGAGCTGTTTTTT. Translation: CASRSSGGSGELFF.

There are a few counts of this clone. This rearrangement joins TRBV29-1 to TRBJ2-2, with a weak D call TRBD2 (7 bases). Germline assignment: CDR1 SQVTM and CDR2 ANQGSEA. This CDR3 is 13 amino acids long. V lost 7 bases, J lost 4 bases, and 13 bases lay in between. CDR3 coding DNA: TGCAGCGCCGGGGGAGGGGGCACCGGGGAGCTGTTTTTT. Protein: CSAGGGGTGELFF.

The chain carries TRBV18 and TRBJ2-1, with 10 bases lining up with TRBD2. The CDR3 spans 14 residues. With 6 bases clipped from V and 7 bases from J, the junction kept 6 bases outside the gene matches. Germline V gene data show CDR1 as KGHSH and CDR2 as LQKENI. The CDR3 is CASSETSGENEQFF. The CDR3 DNA reads TGTGCCAGCTCTGAAACTAGCGGGGAGAATGAGCAGTTCTTC. The entire variable domain, with the rest obtained from reference TRBV18 and TRBJ2-1, is as follows: NAGVMQNPRHLVRRRGQEARLRCSPMKGHSHVYWYRQLPEEGLKFMVYLQKENIIDESGMPKERFSAEFPKEGPSILRIQQVVRGDSAAYFCASSETSGENEQFFGPGTRLTVL.

In regard to this clone: Relative to the germline gene, one junction end is altered; a read error may explain this. The genes are TRBV7-4 and TRBJ2-7; D may be TRBD2 (5 bases). The CDR3 is made up of 12 amino acids. From germline, CDR1 is SGHVT and CDR2 SQSDAQ. DNA for the CDR3: TGCGATGAGGAGAGCGGAAGGTACGAGCAGTACTTC. This sequence encodes CDEESGRYEQYF.

This clone was seen a few times. The chain has TRBV30 and TRBJ1-6; D is unclear. Germline CDR1 and CDR2: GTSNPN and SVGIG (reference sequence). The CDR3 extends over 12 amino acids. Between the trimmed V and J ends, which lost 3 bases and 7 bases, there was a span of 7 bases. The CDR3 nucleotides read TGTGCCTGGAGAATGGGAAATTCACCCCTCCACTTT. This gives the protein CAWRMGNSPLHF.

There are a few counts of this clone. This chain links TRBV10-1 with TRBJ2-1; 10 bases align to TRBD1. The trim removed 3 bases at V and 7 bases at J, leaving 3 bases unmatched. The CDR3 has 14 amino acids. Germline CDR1 reads WNHNN; CDR2 reads SYGVQD (reference sequence). CDR3 sequence reads: CASSEGTGENEQFF. CDR3 nucleotide sequence: TGCGCCAGCAGTGAAGGGACAGGGGAGAATGAGCAGTTCTTC.

The V and J genes are TRBV10-1 and TRBJ1-2; D uncertain. The CDR3 extends over 13 amino acids. The V end was cut by 2 bases, the J end by 4 bases, with 8 bases between. CDR1 WNHNN and CDR2 SYGVQD come from the germline V gene (reference sequence). The CDR3 here is CASSEGPGYGYTF. The CDR3 bases are TGCGCCAGCAGTGAGGGACCCGGCTATGGCTACACCTTC.

Only a few counts were recorded for this clone. The J gene is TRBJ2-4, the V gene TRBV9; 9 bases fit TRBD2. CDR3 length equals 18 residues. Germline lookup yields CDR1 SGDLS and CDR2 YYNGEE. Trimming took 3 bases from V and 5 from J; bases not matched to a gene: 15. The DNA for the CDR3 is TGTGCCAGCAGCGCGGACGCGACCTTAGCGGGGGCAGAAAACATTCAGTACTTC. Translation: CASSADATLAGAENIQYF.

This clone has just a few counts. The gene calls are TRBV4-1 and TRBJ2-1; D unclear. Germline V CDR1 and CDR2: MGHRA, YSYEKL. The CDR3 has 15 residues. V lost 1 base to trimming and J lost 7 bases, with 14 bases between them. The CDR3 sequence: CASSQGRRRENEQFF. DNA of the CDR3: TGCGCCAGCAGCCAAGGGAGACGACGAGAGAATGAGCAGTTCTTC.